The T cell receptor (beta chain) under discussion was sequenced for a study of T cells in Graves' hyperthyroidism and ophthalmopathy. Researchers amplified the TCR beta CDR3 regions from RNA transcripts. First-round RT-PCR targeting the TCR CDR3 was performed with the HTBI primer set. MiXCR, applied by TCRdb to the multiplex PCR reads, yields one record per CDR3 protein. This sample yields some 380,000 distinct CDR3 sequences, of which approximately 12% are seen a single time; roughly 20% belongs to the top ten. This clonotype was recorded a few times. The CDR3 has 14 amino acids. CDR1 and CDR2 (germline): SEHNR, FQNEAQ (reference sequence). V lost 2 bases to trimming and J lost 3 bases, with 10 bases between them.

The clonotype originates from a young man with Graves' hyperthyroidism that later progressed to Graves' ophthalmopathy. Sequencing used blood. This chain connects TRBV7-9 to TRBJ1-1; D gene ambiguous. The CDR3, as DNA: TGTGCCAGCAGCTTATTAGCCTTGGACACTGAAGCTTTCTTT. Protein: CASSLLALDTEAFF.